Listed below are T cell receptor beta chains from one sample, sequenced in a study of OX40 agonist ivuxolimab in advanced cancers. TCRdb's table, derived via immunoSEQ multiplex PCR, lists solely in-frame clones and lacks some. The sample yields 75,000 to 90,000 clones, 70% to 85% seen once. The sequenced sample was CD4+ or CD8+ T cells sorted from blood, obtained in a trial of the OX40 agonist ivuxolimab. These receptors came from an adult with an advanced solid tumor such as melanoma, head and neck, liver or kidney cancer. Both conserved end residues are part of each CDR3. The D gene is left open where the match is weak. Clone size, where shown, is once, few, many, or a class for clones that have expanded.

j_call,v_call,cdr3_length,d_call,clone_size,cdr3_nt,cdr3_aa
TRBJ2-5,TRBV7-6,13,.,.,TGTGCCAGCAGCAGTTGGGGCAAAGAGACCCAGTACTTC,CASSSWGKETQYF
TRBJ1-1,TRBV2,17,.,.,TGTGCCAGCAGTGATAGGCAGGGTCGACAGCTGGGGACTGAAGCTTTCTTT,CASSDRQGRQLGTEAFF
TRBJ2-7,TRBV10-2,14,.,.,TGCGCCAGCAGTCGCACCGGGAGCTCCTACGAGCAGTACTTC,CASSRTGSSYEQYF
TRBJ2-7,TRBV23-1,17,.,.,TGCGCCAGCAGTCAAAATCTCACGACAGGCAGGGCTCTCGAGCAGTACTTC,CASSQNLTTGRALEQYF
TRBJ2-3,TRBV2,15,TRBD1,.,TGTGCCAGCAAGGAAACAGGGGGCTCGCCAGATACGCAGTATTTT,CASKETGGSPDTQYF
TRBJ1-2,TRBV5-5,14,.,.,TGTGCCAGCAGCTCGGAGGGGTTCTCCTATGGCTACACCTTC,CASSSEGFSYGYTF
TRBJ2-7,TRBV5-1,17,TRBD1,.,TGCGCCAGTCCCGGGACAGAGGCCGATGCCGTTATATACGAGCAGTACTTC,CASPGTEADAVIYEQYF
TRBJ1-2,TRBV5-4,14,.,.,TGTGCCAGCAGCTCCCTGGGAGGGAGTTATGGCTACACCTTC,CASSSLGGSYGYTF
TRBJ1-3,TRBV4-2,18,TRBD1,.,TGTGCCAGCAGCCAAGCTAGTCTCAGGGGGATGGCTGGAAACACCATATATTTT,CASSQASLRGMAGNTIYF
TRBJ2-7,TRBV7-3,14,TRBD2,few,TGTGCCAGCAGCTCAAGCGGGAGGGCCTCCGAGCAGTACTTC,CASSSSGRASEQYF
TRBJ2-1,TRBV14,16,TRBD2,.,TGTGCCAGCAGCCAAGATTCACTAGCGGGAGGAACTGAGCAGTTCTTC,CASSQDSLAGGTEQFF
TRBJ1-2,TRBV7-6,14,TRBD1,.,TGTGCCAGCAGCTCTAGCGGACAGGGGGATGGCTACACCTTC,CASSSSGQGDGYTF
TRBJ1-6,TRBV21-1,13,.,.,TGTGCCAGCAGCAAGGCTCCTAATTCACCCCTCCACTTT,CASSKAPNSPLHF
TRBJ1-4,TRBV18,15,.,.,TGTGCCAGCTCACTGAACAGGGCCCCTAATGAAAAACTGTTTTTT,CASSLNRAPNEKLFF
TRBJ2-1,TRBV9,17,TRBD2,.,TGTGCCAGCAGCCCAGGACTAGCCCCTAATCCATACAATGAGCAGTTCTTC,CASSPGLAPNPYNEQFF
TRBJ1-1,TRBV27,11,.,.,TGTGCCAGCAGCTCAAACCGGGAGGCTTTCTTT,CASSSNREAFF
TRBJ2-7,TRBV5-4,14,TRBD2,.,TGTGCCAGCAGCTTGGCCCAGCGGGAGCACGGGCAGTACTTC,CASSLAQREHGQYF
TRBJ1-4,TRBV11-2,17,.,.,TGTGCCAGCATAGGCAGACGCGGAGGGGACTTAAATGAAAAACTGTTTTTT,CASIGRRGGDLNEKLFF
TRBJ2-7,TRBV18,14,.,.,TGTGCCAGCTCACCACCGGCCTCTGCCTACGAGCAGTACTTC,CASSPPASAYEQYF
TRBJ2-1,TRBV5-1,17,.,.,TGCGCCAGCAGCTTGGCCTTCGGGCAGGGCACCTACAATGAGCAGTTCTTC,CASSLAFGQGTYNEQFF
TRBJ1-1,TRBV30,14,.,.,TGTGCCTGGAGTGTACCCGGGGGGGACACTGAAGCTTTCTTT,CAWSVPGGDTEAFF